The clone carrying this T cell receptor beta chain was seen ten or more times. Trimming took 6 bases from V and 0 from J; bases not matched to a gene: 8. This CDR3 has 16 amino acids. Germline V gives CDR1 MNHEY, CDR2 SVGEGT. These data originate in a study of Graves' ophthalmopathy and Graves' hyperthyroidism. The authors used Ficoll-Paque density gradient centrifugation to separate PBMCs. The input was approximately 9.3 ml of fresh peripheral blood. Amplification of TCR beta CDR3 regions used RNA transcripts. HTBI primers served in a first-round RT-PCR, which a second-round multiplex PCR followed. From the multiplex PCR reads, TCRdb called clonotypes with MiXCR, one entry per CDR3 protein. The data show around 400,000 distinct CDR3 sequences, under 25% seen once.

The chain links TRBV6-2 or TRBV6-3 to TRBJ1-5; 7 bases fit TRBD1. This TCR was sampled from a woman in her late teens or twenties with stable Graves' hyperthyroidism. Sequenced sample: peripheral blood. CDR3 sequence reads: CASSYGTVHSNQPQHF. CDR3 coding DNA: TGTGCCAGCAGCTATGGGACAGTCCATAGCAATCAGCCCCAGCATTTT.